These T cell receptor beta chains were read from a single sample in a study of post-analysis software for immune sequencing data. TCRdb used MiXCR to reprocess the PCR reads, holding one entry per CDR3 protein. This sample has 740,000 or so distinct CDR3 sequences, with around 53% found just once. Sequenced input: blood. The receptor source for this set is a girl aged 5 to 17 with multiple sclerosis. CDR3s include the opening cysteine and the closing phenylalanine or tryptophan. Each record gives: J gene, V gene, clone size, D gene, CDR3 DNA, CDR3 protein. D genes are given only for firm matches. Part of the rows lack a size; the others show once, few, many or a class for expanded clones.

j_gene: TRBJ2-7
v_gene: TRBV28
abundance: few
d_gene: NA
CDR3nt: TGTGCCAGCAGTGGGGCTGGGGCCTACGAGCAGTACTTC
CDR3aa: CASSGAGAYEQYF

j_gene: TRBJ2-3
v_gene: TRBV6-2/TRBV6-3
abundance: NA
d_gene: NA
CDR3nt: TGTGCCAGCAGTACCTATGTGGATACGCAGTATTTT
CDR3aa: CASSTYVDTQYF

j_gene: TRBJ2-3
v_gene: TRBV7-9
abundance: NA
d_gene: TRBD1
CDR3nt: TGTGCCAGCAGCAGGACAGGCCCCACAGATACGCAGTATTTT
CDR3aa: CASSRTGPTDTQYF

j_gene: TRBJ2-3
v_gene: TRBV7-2
abundance: NA
d_gene: NA
CDR3nt: TGTGCCAGCAGCATCTACACAGATACGCAGTATTTT
CDR3aa: CASSIYTDTQYF

j_gene: TRBJ2-1
v_gene: TRBV5-1
abundance: NA
d_gene: NA
CDR3nt: TGCGCCAGCAGCCAAGGGGGACGCGGGAGATACAATGAGCAGTTCTTC
CDR3aa: CASSQGGRGRYNEQFF

j_gene: TRBJ1-2
v_gene: TRBV29-1
abundance: NA
d_gene: TRBD1
CDR3nt: TGCAGCGTTGATTATACCAGGACAGGGCCGAATGGCTACACCTTC
CDR3aa: CSVDYTRTGPNGYTF

j_gene: TRBJ2-7
v_gene: TRBV20-1
abundance: NA
d_gene: TRBD2
CDR3nt: TGCAGTGCTAGCCCTAGCGGAGGTTCCTACGAGCAGTACTTC
CDR3aa: CSASPSGGSYEQYF

j_gene: TRBJ2-5
v_gene: TRBV5-6
abundance: NA
d_gene: TRBD2
CDR3nt: TGTGCCAGCAGCTATGGACTAGCGGGGCATCAGAGGGGGGAGACCCAGTACTTC
CDR3aa: CASSYGLAGHQRGETQYF

j_gene: TRBJ2-3
v_gene: TRBV12-3/TRBV12-4
abundance: NA
d_gene: TRBD1
CDR3nt: TGTGCCAGCAGTTTCGACAGGGCCGGGTTGGTCGGTACGCAGTATTTT
CDR3aa: CASSFDRAGLVGTQYF

j_gene: TRBJ2-7
v_gene: TRBV7-9
abundance: NA
d_gene: NA
CDR3nt: TGTGCCAGCAGCTTAAGAGGGGACACCCTCTACGAGCAGTACTTC
CDR3aa: CASSLRGDTLYEQYF

j_gene: TRBJ2-7
v_gene: TRBV3-1
abundance: few
d_gene: NA
CDR3nt: TGTGCCAGCAGCCCGTCTGATGGCCGAGCACTTTACGAGCAGTACTTC
CDR3aa: CASSPSDGRALYEQYF

j_gene: TRBJ1-5
v_gene: TRBV12-3/TRBV12-4
abundance: few
d_gene: NA
CDR3nt: TGTGCCAGCAGTGGGGGACGAAGGGAGACCCAGCATTTT
CDR3aa: CASSGGRRETQHF

j_gene: TRBJ2-7
v_gene: TRBV5-1
abundance: few
d_gene: NA
CDR3nt: TGCGCCAGCAGCCCGGGAGCCTCAACCTACGAGCAGTACTTC
CDR3aa: CASSPGASTYEQYF

j_gene: TRBJ1-5
v_gene: TRBV5-1
abundance: NA
d_gene: TRBD1
CDR3nt: TGCGCCAGCAGCTCACCCCGGACAGGGGGCTTAGATAGCAATCAGCCCCAGCATTTT
CDR3aa: CASSSPRTGGLDSNQPQHF

j_gene: TRBJ2-1
v_gene: TRBV15
abundance: NA
d_gene: TRBD2
CDR3nt: TGTGCCACCAGCAGAGATTGGGGAGGGGAGCAGGACTACAATGAGCAGTTCTTC
CDR3aa: CATSRDWGGEQDYNEQFF

j_gene: TRBJ2-7
v_gene: TRBV6-5
abundance: NA
d_gene: NA
CDR3nt: TGTGCCAGCAGTTACCGGGTGGGTGCCTACGAGCAGTACTTC
CDR3aa: CASSYRVGAYEQYF

j_gene: TRBJ2-1
v_gene: TRBV11-3
abundance: NA
d_gene: NA
CDR3nt: TGTGCCAGCGGATCGACTGGAGACAATGAGCAGTTCTTC
CDR3aa: CASGSTGDNEQFF

j_gene: TRBJ2-1
v_gene: TRBV21-1
abundance: NA
d_gene: NA
CDR3nt: TGTGCCAGCAGCAAGGAAGGGGACGGAACCTACAATGAGCAGTTCTTC
CDR3aa: CASSKEGDGTYNEQFF

j_gene: TRBJ2-3
v_gene: TRBV20-1
abundance: NA
d_gene: NA
CDR3nt: TGCAGTGCTGGGGCTAAAACAGATACGCAGTATTTT
CDR3aa: CSAGAKTDTQYF

j_gene: TRBJ1-5
v_gene: TRBV4-1
abundance: NA
d_gene: NA
CDR3nt: TGCGCCAGCAGCCAGAGAAGGCAGGTCAATCAGCCCCAGCATTTT
CDR3aa: CASSQRRQVNQPQHF

j_gene: TRBJ2-3
v_gene: TRBV7-9
abundance: NA
d_gene: TRBD2
CDR3nt: TGTGCCAGCAGCCGGACTAGCGGGACGCGAGATACGCAGTATTTT
CDR3aa: CASSRTSGTRDTQYF

j_gene: TRBJ2-7
v_gene: TRBV7-2
abundance: few
d_gene: TRBD2
CDR3nt: TGTGCCAGCAGAGGCGGGAGGTACGAGCAGTACTTC
CDR3aa: CASRGGRYEQYF

j_gene: TRBJ1-1
v_gene: TRBV20-1
abundance: NA
d_gene: NA
CDR3nt: TGCAGTGCTAGAGAGGTTGTGAACACTGAAGCTTTCTTT
CDR3aa: CSAREVVNTEAFF

j_gene: TRBJ2-7
v_gene: TRBV7-9
abundance: few
d_gene: TRBD1
CDR3nt: TGTGCCAGCAGCAAGTCCGGACAGGGAATTAACGAGCAGTACTTC
CDR3aa: CASSKSGQGINEQYF

j_gene: TRBJ2-1
v_gene: TRBV5-1
abundance: NA
d_gene: NA
CDR3nt: TGCGCCAGCAGCTTGGCCGGGCGGGGCAACGCCGTTGAGCAGTTCTTC
CDR3aa: CASSLAGRGNAVEQFF

j_gene: TRBJ2-7
v_gene: TRBV20-1
abundance: NA
d_gene: NA
CDR3nt: TGCAGTGCTAGAGATGACCGGGGCGAGCAGTACTTC
CDR3aa: CSARDDRGEQYF

j_gene: TRBJ1-4
v_gene: TRBV29-1
abundance: few
d_gene: NA
CDR3nt: TGCAGCGTACGGCTACGGGATGAAAAACTGTTTTTT
CDR3aa: CSVRLRDEKLFF

j_gene: TRBJ1-6
v_gene: TRBV18
abundance: NA
d_gene: TRBD1
CDR3nt: TGTGCCAGCTCACCCCTGGGACAGGGGGGATATTCACCCCTCCACTTT
CDR3aa: CASSPLGQGGYSPLHF

j_gene: TRBJ2-3
v_gene: TRBV25-1
abundance: NA
d_gene: NA
CDR3nt: TGTGCCAGCAGTGAGTTAAGACAGAACCCAGATACGCAGTATTTT
CDR3aa: CASSELRQNPDTQYF

j_gene: TRBJ2-1
v_gene: TRBV9
abundance: NA
d_gene: TRBD2
CDR3nt: TGTGCCAGCAGCAAGACTAGCGGACACAATGAGCAGTTCTTC
CDR3aa: CASSKTSGHNEQFF

j_gene: TRBJ2-1
v_gene: TRBV29-1
abundance: NA
d_gene: TRBD2
CDR3nt: TGCAGCGCCGAAAATACCGGGACTAGCGTGAACAATGAGCAGTTCTTC
CDR3aa: CSAENTGTSVNNEQFF

j_gene: TRBJ1-2
v_gene: TRBV28
abundance: few
d_gene: NA
CDR3nt: TGTGCCAGCAGTTCCCCCCCTCCGAAAGACTATGGCTACACCTTC
CDR3aa: CASSSPPPKDYGYTF

j_gene: TRBJ2-7
v_gene: TRBV20-1
abundance: NA
d_gene: TRBD1
CDR3nt: TGCAGTGCTAGACGGGACAGGGGAAGTTATGAGCAGTACTTC
CDR3aa: CSARRDRGSYEQYF

j_gene: TRBJ1-5
v_gene: TRBV5-1
abundance: few
d_gene: NA
CDR3nt: TGCGCCAGCAGCTTGGGGGTCAGAGACCACAATCAGCCCCAGCATTTT
CDR3aa: CASSLGVRDHNQPQHF

j_gene: TRBJ2-1
v_gene: TRBV2
abundance: NA
d_gene: TRBD1
CDR3nt: TGTGCCAGCAGTTATGACAGGGTTCGGGAGCAGTTCTTC
CDR3aa: CASSYDRVREQFF

j_gene: TRBJ2-3
v_gene: TRBV29-1
abundance: NA
d_gene: NA
CDR3nt: TGCAGCGTTGAACTAGTCGGCACAGATACGCAGTATTTT
CDR3aa: CSVELVGTDTQYF

j_gene: TRBJ2-3
v_gene: TRBV20-1
abundance: NA
d_gene: TRBD2
CDR3nt: TGCAGTGCTAGGGGCAGCGGGGGAAGCACAGATACGCAGTATTTT
CDR3aa: CSARGSGGSTDTQYF

j_gene: TRBJ2-7
v_gene: TRBV9
abundance: NA
d_gene: NA
CDR3nt: TGTGCCAGCAGCGTAGGGGGGTATGATGAGGTCTACGAGCAGTACTTC
CDR3aa: CASSVGGYDEVYEQYF

j_gene: TRBJ2-2
v_gene: TRBV20-1
abundance: few
d_gene: TRBD2
CDR3nt: TGCAGTGCTAGAGAGAGCGGGAGGGACACCGGGGAGCTGTTTTTT
CDR3aa: CSARESGRDTGELFF

j_gene: TRBJ2-5
v_gene: TRBV6-5
abundance: few
d_gene: NA
CDR3nt: TGTGCCAGCAGTTACGGAGACAGCCAAGAGACCCAGTACTTC
CDR3aa: CASSYGDSQETQYF

j_gene: TRBJ2-1
v_gene: TRBV20-1
abundance: few
d_gene: TRBD2
CDR3nt: TGCAGTGCTAGAGATTCAACGGGACTAGCGACCAATGAGCAGTTCTTC
CDR3aa: CSARDSTGLATNEQFF

j_gene: TRBJ1-2
v_gene: TRBV18
abundance: NA
d_gene: NA
CDR3nt: TGTGCCAGATTCTCGTCAGGGGATGGCTACACCTTC
CDR3aa: CARFSSGDGYTF

j_gene: TRBJ2-7
v_gene: TRBV20-1
abundance: NA
d_gene: TRBD2
CDR3nt: TGCAGTGCTAGGAGCGGGAGGGCCTACGAGCAGTACTTC
CDR3aa: CSARSGRAYEQYF

j_gene: TRBJ2-7
v_gene: TRBV20-1
abundance: NA
d_gene: NA
CDR3nt: TGCAGTGCTAGAAATCCACAGATCAACTACGAGCAGTACTTC
CDR3aa: CSARNPQINYEQYF

j_gene: TRBJ2-7
v_gene: TRBV6-1
abundance: NA
d_gene: TRBD2
CDR3nt: TGTGCCAGCAGTGAATCCCCTAGCGGGAAGTGGATCTACAATGAGCAGTACTTC
CDR3aa: CASSESPSGKWIYNEQYF